This T cell receptor (beta chain) derives from a study of CD8 T cells in Susac syndrome. From blood CD8+ and CD4+ T cells, TCR beta sequences were generated. This clonotype was counted a single time. V dropped 3 bases and J dropped 2; count of bases not matched to a gene: 1. The CDR3 has 15 residues. CDR1 is LGHDT and CDR2 is YNNKEL in the germline V gene (reference sequence). A quantity of about 0.5 to 1 ug RNA underwent reverse transcription using random hexamers. Amplification of TCR beta CDR3 spanned 54 Vbeta and 13 Jbeta via immunoSEQ multiplex PCR. One entry per CDR3 protein results from TCRdb running MiXCR on the immunoSEQ multiplex PCR reads. The sample holds about 150,000 distinct CDR3 sequences, less than 97% seen once.

The source is a human donor with multiple sclerosis. The sample comprised CD8+ T cells from PBMCs. The genes are TRBV3-1 and TRBJ1-5, with 10 positions matching TRBD1. The CDR3 sequence: CASSHGTGGNQPQHF. The CDR3 DNA reads as TGTGCCAGCAGCCACGGGACAGGGGGCAATCAGCCCCAGCATTTT.